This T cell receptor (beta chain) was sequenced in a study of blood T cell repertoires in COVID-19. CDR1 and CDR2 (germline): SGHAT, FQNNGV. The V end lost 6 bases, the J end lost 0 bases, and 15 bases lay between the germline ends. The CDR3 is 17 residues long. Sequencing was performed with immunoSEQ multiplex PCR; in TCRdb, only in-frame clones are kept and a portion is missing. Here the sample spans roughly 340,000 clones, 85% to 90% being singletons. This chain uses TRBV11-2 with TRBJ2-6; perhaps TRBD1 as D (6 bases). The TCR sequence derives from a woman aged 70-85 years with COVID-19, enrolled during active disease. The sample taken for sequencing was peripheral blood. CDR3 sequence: CASRGYRASSGANVLTF. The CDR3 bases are TGTGCCAGCAGGGGTTACAGGGCGAGCTCTGGGGCCAACGTCCTGACTTTC.